Presented here are 15 T cell receptor beta chains from one specimen sequenced in a study of T-cell reconstitution after alpha-beta-depleted transplantation in children. During its preparation, the TCRbeta library received unique molecular identifiers. One entry per CDR3 protein, called by TCRdb with MiXCR from the PCR reads. The table records around 50,000 distinct CDR3 sequences, roughly 52% of them present only once. This material consisted of peripheral blood, taken before TCRalphabeta/CD19-depleted stem cell transplant. The receptor set was obtained from a boy less than two years old with SCID, due to receive a stem cell transplant.

This sequence joins TRBV6-2 or TRBV6-3 and TRBJ2-5; 8 bases fit TRBD1. CDR1 and CDR2 from the germline V gene are MNHEY and SVGEGT. J gave up 5 bases and V 5 bases, and 10 bases lay outside the gene matches. CDR3 length equals 15 residues. This chain's CDR3 is CASSPTPNRGETQYF. The CDR3 DNA reads as TGTGCCAGCAGTCCTACTCCTAACAGGGGGGAGACCCAGTACTTC.

V is TRBV3-1 and J is TRBJ1-2; D possibly corresponds to TRBD1 (6 bases). CDR1 is LGHDT and CDR2 is YNNKEL in the germline V gene (reference sequence). The CDR3 length is 17 residues. The germline V and J ends were trimmed by 0 bases and 4 bases, with 18 bases remaining between them. The CDR3 loop reads CASSQDLPGANPYGYTF. The DNA for the CDR3 is TGTGCCAGCAGCCAAGATCTACCAGGGGCTAACCCCTATGGCTACACCTTC.

The genes are TRBV5-1 and TRBJ2-5; D uncertain. The CDR3 runs 14 residues. Germline assignment: CDR1 SGHRS and CDR2 YFSETQ. V shed 0 bases and J shed 1 base, with 7 bases lying between them. The CDR3 coding sequence is TGCGCCAGCAGCTTGGGGCACCTCCAAGAGACCCAGTACTTC. This codes for CASSLGHLQETQYF. Full variable domain (missing parts from reference TRBV5-1 and TRBJ2-5): KAGVTQTPRYLIKTRGQQVTLSCSPISGHRSVSWYQQTPGQGLQFLFEYFSETQRNKGNFPGRFSGRQFSNSRSEMNVSTLELGDSALYLCASSLGHLQETQYFGPGTRLLVL.

The chain recombines TRBV7-2 with TRBJ1-3; no clear D gene. CDR1 SGHTA and CDR2 FQGNSA come from the germline V gene. The CDR3 has 12 amino acids. Trimming took 1 base from V and 4 from J, leaving 2 bases between them. In DNA, the CDR3 is TGTGCCAGCAGCTTAGGCGGAAACACCATATATTTT. Its translation: CASSLGGNTIYF. Combining the CDR3 with reference TRBV7-2 and TRBJ1-3 gives the whole variable domain GAGVSQSPSNKVTEKGKDVELRCDPISGHTALYWYRQSLGQGLEFLIYFQGNSAPDKSGLPSDRFSAERTGGSVSTLTIQRTQQEDSAVYLCASSLGGNTIYFGEGSWLTVV.

On this clonotype itself: A much larger clone is a single base away; this may be a read error. The chain is built from TRBV7-6 and TRBJ2-7, with TRBD1 matching 9 bases. The germline gives CDR1 SGHVS, CDR2 FNYEAQ. The J segment lost 6 bases and the V segment lost 4 bases, leaving 7 bases of the junction unmatched. There are 14 residues in the CDR3. The CDR3 loop reads CASSSLDRGGEQYF. The CDR3, as DNA: TGTGCCAGCAGCTCCCTGGACAGGGGTGGCGAGCAGTACTTC.

The chain recombines TRBV9 with TRBJ1-2; no clear D gene. The V and J ends lost 0 bases and 3 bases respectively, with 12 bases between them. The CDR3 is made up of 15 amino acids. Germline V CDR1 and CDR2: SGDLS, YYNGEE. The CDR3 coding sequence is TGTGCCAGCAGCGTAGGACCCGGTAGAGACTATGGCTACACCTTC. Translated, it gives CASSVGPGRDYGYTF. Full variable domain (missing parts from reference TRBV9 and TRBJ1-2): DSGVTQTPKHLITATGQRVTLRCSPRSGDLSVYWYQQSLDQGLQFLIQYYNGEERAKGNILERFSAQQFPDLHSELNLSSLELGDSALYFCASSVGPGRDYGYTFGSGTRLTVV.

This clonotype has more than one count but fewer than ten. The V call is TRBV7-8, the J call TRBJ1-5, with D possibly being TRBD1 (5 bases). The CDR3 runs 13 residues. The V gene's germline CDR1 is SGHVS and CDR2 FQNEAQ. Trimming took 5 bases from V and 4 from J, leaving 9 bases between them. CDR3 region: CASSPNRNQPQHF. The DNA of the CDR3 is TGTGCCAGCAGCCCTAACAGGAATCAGCCCCAGCATTTT.

V and J are TRBV6-1 and TRBJ1-2; D is ambiguous. CDR1 and CDR2 from the germline V gene are MNHNS and SASEGT. The length of the CDR3 is 14 residues. Trimming left V 6 bases short and J 4 bases short, with 15 bases between. The CDR3: CASRSPKGGYGYTF. The CDR3 region has the DNA TGTGCCAGCAGGTCCCCAAAGGGTGGCTATGGCTACACCTTC.

This clonotype was seen repeatedly, ten times or more. V and J are TRBV5-1 and TRBJ1-6, with D possibly matching TRBD1 (5 bases). The germline CDR1 and CDR2 sequences are SGHRS and YFSETQ. This CDR3 is built from 15 residues. V was pared by 1 base and J by 9 bases, with 14 bases between. The CDR3 region is CASSLSWDPFSPLHF. As DNA, the CDR3 is TGCGCCAGCAGCTTGAGCTGGGACCCCTTTTCACCCCTCCACTTT.

This clonotype was seen more than once but under ten times. The chain has TRBV7-3 and TRBJ2-1; no reliable D call. Deletions cut 2 bases from V and 2 bases from J, with 10 bases between. Per germline, CDR1 SGHTA and CDR2 FQGTGA. The length of the CDR3 is 15 residues. CDR3 loop: CASSLANSPYNEQFF. For the CDR3, the DNA is TGTGCCAGCAGCTTAGCTAACAGTCCCTACAATGAGCAGTTCTTC. Full variable domain (remainder filled in from reference TRBV7-3 and TRBJ2-1): GAGVSQTPSNKVTEKGKYVELRCDPISGHTALYWYRQSLGQGPEFLIYFQGTGAADDSGLPNDRFFAVRPEGSVSTLKIQRTERGDSAVYLCASSLANSPYNEQFFGPGTRLTVL.

The gene calls are TRBV11-2 and TRBJ2-6; D uncertain. CDR1 SGHAT and CDR2 FQNNGV come from the germline V gene. The CDR3 totals 15 residues. With 3 bases removed from V and 1 base from J, the gap between germline ends came to 7 bases. This chain's CDR3 is CASSFYGSGANVLTF. The CDR3, as DNA: TGTGCCAGCAGCTTTTACGGGTCTGGGGCCAACGTCCTGACTTTC.

This sequence joins TRBV6-1 and TRBJ1-2; D unclear. The V gene lost 7 bases and the J gene lost 3 bases, with 9 bases spanning the gap. The germline gives CDR1 MNHNS, CDR2 SASEGT. The CDR3 is 12 residues long. The CDR3 spells CASKGDDYGYTF. DNA of the CDR3: TGTGCCAGCAAGGGAGACGACTATGGCTACACCTTC.

This chain links TRBV5-1 with TRBJ1-4, with D possibly TRBD1 on 6 matching bases. Germline assignment: CDR1 SGHRS and CDR2 YFSETQ. The V end lost 4 bases, the J end lost 5 bases, and 12 bases lay between the germline ends. The CDR3 runs to 14 residues. CDR3 sequence: CASSPGRGNEKLFF. The CDR3 coding sequence is TGCGCCAGCAGCCCCGGGAGGGGGAATGAAAAACTGTTTTTT.

The V gene is TRBV5-6, the J gene TRBJ2-3; TRBD2 agrees at 8 bases. Germline CDR1 SGHDT, CDR2 YYEEEE. With V trimmed by 6 bases and J by 0 bases, 9 bases remained unmatched. CDR3 size: 16 residues. CDR3 nucleotide sequence: TGTGCCAGCATGGTACGGGGGGGGTCTAGCACAGATACGCAGTATTTT. Protein sequence: CASMVRGGSSTDTQYF. The variable domain in full, completed from reference TRBV5-6 and TRBJ2-3, reads DAGVTQSPTHLIKTRGQQVTLRCSPKSGHDTVSWYQQALGQGPQFIFQYYEEEERQRGNFPDRFSGHQFPNYSSELNVNALLLGDSALYLCASMVRGGSSTDTQYFGPGTRLTVL.

This clonotype was seen a handful of times. The chain recombines TRBV12-3 or TRBV12-4 with TRBJ1-1, with no clear D. Trimming shortened V by 1 base and J by 10 bases, and 16 bases separated the two germline ends. The CDR3 is 14 amino acids. In DNA, the CDR3 is TGTGCCAGCAGTTTAGGGGCGTCAGCCGACCGAGCTTTCTTT. Residues: CASSLGASADRAFF.